Below, 9 T cell receptor beta chains from the same sample are listed, as sequenced in a study of Ad26.COV2.S vaccination and SARS-CoV-2 variants. Assay: immunoSEQ multiplex PCR; the TCRdb copy retains only in-frame clones and omits some. The sample consists of about 410,000 clones, roughly nine tenths of them appearing once. Treatment: around 19 received Ad26.COV2.S at low or high dose, single or two shots; 5 received placebo; per-sample allocation not given. It was on day 63 after the first vaccine or placebo injection that samples were taken. The sequencing used peripheral blood, collected in a trial of Ad26.COV2.S vaccine versus placebo. The receptor source for this set is a person aged 18-65 years who received the Ad26.COV2.S COVID-19 vaccine or a placebo.

The chain carries TRBV20-1 and TRBJ1-2; D is uncertain. This CDR3 contains 14 residues. The germline V and J ends were trimmed by 3 bases and 4 bases, with 15 bases remaining between them. Germline loops: CDR1 DFQATT, CDR2 SNEGSKA (reference sequence). The chain's CDR3 is CSASLLPRTYGYTF. In DNA form, the CDR3 reads TGCAGTGCTAGTCTCCTCCCCCGCACCTATGGCTACACCTTC.

The chain couples TRBV7-8 to TRBJ2-5; tentatively, D is TRBD1 (5 bases). Trimming cost V 2 bases and J 9 bases, with 16 bases left between them. CDR1 SGHVS and CDR2 FQNEAQ come from the germline V gene. This CDR3 contains 14 residues. The CDR3 here is CASSLTDSGHAQYF. CDR3 nucleotide sequence: TGTGCCAGCAGCTTAACCGACTCCGGACATGCCCAGTACTTC.

The chain joins TRBV29-1 to TRBJ2-3, with 10 bases fitting TRBD2. The CDR3 spans 15 residues. Per germline, CDR1 SQVTM and CDR2 ANQGSEA. The ends lost 7 bases at V and 1 base at J; junction bases unmatched: 8. CDR3 amino acids: CSARRTSGGTDTQYF. CDR3 bases: TGCAGCGCCCGAAGGACTAGCGGAGGCACAGATACGCAGTATTTT.

This clone was counted a few times. The chain carries TRBV6-5 and TRBJ1-3; D perhaps matches TRBD1 (5 bases). This CDR3 is built from 15 residues. Deletions cut 4 bases from V and 4 bases from J, with 14 bases between. Germline CDR1 MNHEY, CDR2 SVGAGI. The CDR3 here is CASSSRGTVGNTIYF. The CDR3 nucleotides read TGTGCCAGCAGTTCACGAGGGACCGTGGGAAACACCATATATTTT.

This clone was observed a few times. V usage is TRBV10-3 and J usage is TRBJ1-2, with 7 bases fitting TRBD1. The germline V gene encodes CDR1 ENHRY and CDR2 SYGVKD. Losses at the gene ends were 10 bases for V and 4 bases for J; bases not matched to a gene: 9. CDR3 length equals 13 residues. The CDR3, as DNA: TGTGCCACCGAAACAGGGGAAGGCTATGGCTACACCTTC. It encodes CATETGEGYGYTF.

This clone turned up a few times. V gene TRBV7-6 combines with J gene TRBJ2-6, with D possibly TRBD2 on 5 matching bases. V lost 1 base and J 1 base, leaving 11 bases between the germline ends. This CDR3 region has 17 residues. Germline V CDR1 and CDR2: SGHVS, FNYEAQ. Written as DNA, the CDR3 is TGTGCCAGCAGCTTAGGCGGACTGACTTCTGGGGCCAACGTCCTGACTTTC. Amino acid sequence: CASSLGGLTSGANVLTF.

V is TRBV2 and J is TRBJ1-5; D uncertain. The germline V and J ends were trimmed by 5 bases and 2 bases, with 16 bases remaining between them. The CDR3 has 16 residues. Germline CDR1 and CDR2: SNHLY and FYNNEI. The CDR3 region has the DNA TGTGCCAGCAGTTTGGAGTCAGGCCTTGGCAATCAGCCCCAGCATTTT. It encodes CASSLESGLGNQPQHF. Filled out from reference TRBV2 and TRBJ1-5, the complete variable domain reads EPEVTQTPSHQVTQMGQEVILRCVPISNHLYFYWYRQILGQKVEFLVSFYNNEISEKSEIFDDQFSVERPDGSNFTLKIRSTKLEDSAMYFCASSLESGLGNQPQHFGDGTRLSIL.

V usage is TRBV3-1 (or the pseudogene TRBV3-2) and J usage is TRBJ2-1; D might be TRBD2 (5 bases). Between the trimmed V and J ends, which lost 3 bases and 2 bases, there was a span of 11 bases. This CDR3 region has 15 residues. Germline V gene data show CDR1 as LGHDT and CDR2 as YNNKEL (reference sequence). The CDR3 sequence is CASSHSGPTYNEQFF. CDR3 sequence (DNA): TGTGCCAGCAGCCACAGCGGTCCTACCTACAATGAGCAGTTCTTC.

This clone was recorded a few times. The chain carries TRBV19 and TRBJ2-3; 10 nucleotides match TRBD2. V lost 1 base to trimming and J lost 5 bases; unmatched junction nucleotides: 15. CDR1 LNHDA and CDR2 SQIVND come from the germline V gene (reference sequence). The CDR3 is made up of 19 amino acids. The chain's CDR3 is CASSIGTWSGGAVGDTQYF. For the CDR3, the DNA is TGTGCCAGTAGTATAGGGACCTGGAGCGGGGGGGCAGTAGGAGATACGCAGTATTTT.